This is a list of T cell receptor beta chains from one sample in a study of shared clonotypes between healthy human individuals. Using immunoSEQ multiplex PCR, the repertoire was profiled, and TCRdb retains in-frame clones only, with some absent. The sample consists of 100,000 to 120,000 clones, 65% to 75% of them appearing once. Specimen: memory CD8+ T cells sorted from blood. The source of these receptors is a woman in her twenties or thirties in good health. Each CDR3 is given with its conserved first and last residue. The order of the fields is clone size, V gene, D gene, J gene, CDR3 protein, CDR3 DNA. The D gene is left open where the match is weak. Clone sizes are given selectively: once, few, many, or a class where the clone is expanded.

.	TRBV7-9	.	TRBJ2-1	CASNQIRVDEQFF	TGTGCCAGCAACCAAATCAGGGTCGATGAGCAGTTCTTC
many	TRBV25-1	TRBD1	TRBJ2-7	CASSGGDREYEQYF	TGTGCCAGCAGTGGGGGGGACAGGGAGTACGAGCAGTACTTC
.	TRBV9	TRBD2	TRBJ2-1	CASSVGTSGNEQFF	TGTGCCAGCAGCGTAGGGACTAGCGGCAATGAGCAGTTCTTC
.	TRBV5-4	TRBD2	TRBJ2-7	CASSLVGGGLAFYSYEQYF	TGTGCCAGCAGCTTGGTAGGGGGGGGACTAGCGTTTTACTCCTACGAGCAGTACTTC
few	TRBV29-1	.	TRBJ2-7	CSVAGQTSYEQYF	TGCAGCGTTGCCGGACAAACCTCCTACGAGCAGTACTTC
.	TRBV29-1	TRBD1	TRBJ2-7	CSAGTGEYAEQYF	TGCAGCGCCGGGACAGGGGAATACGCCGAGCAGTACTTC
.	TRBV2	.	TRBJ1-1	CASSERFDTLNTEAFF	TGTGCCAGCAGTGAAAGATTTGACACATTGAATACTGAAGCTTTCTTT
.	TRBV10-3	.	TRBJ2-7	CAISESMSPLMDSARIYEQYF	TGTGCCATCAGTGAGTCTATGTCCCCGCTCATGGACAGTGCCAGAATCTACGAGCAGTACTTC
.	TRBV11-2	.	TRBJ2-2	CASSLGSYTGELFF	TGTGCCAGCAGCTTAGGCAGTTACACCGGGGAGCTGTTTTTT
.	TRBV5-8	.	TRBJ2-7	CASSLHRNLEQYF	TGTGCCAGCAGCCTCCACAGGAATCTGGAGCAGTACTTC
.	TRBV9	.	TRBJ2-2	CASSVGGVNTGELFF	TGTGCCAGCAGCGTAGGCGGGGTGAACACCGGGGAGCTGTTTTTT
many	TRBV6-5	TRBD2	TRBJ2-7	CASSYAGGSYEQYF	TGTGCCAGCAGTTACGCGGGAGGGAGTTACGAGCAGTACTTC
.	TRBV5-8	.	TRBJ2-7	CASSLTRTGTYEQYF	TGTGCCAGCAGCTTGACCCGGACGGGGACCTACGAGCAGTACTTC
.	TRBV28	TRBD2	TRBJ2-1	CASSLLAGVLEQFF	TGTGCCAGCAGTTTGCTAGCGGGAGTGTTGGAGCAGTTCTTC
.	TRBV29-1	TRBD1	TRBJ1-2	CSVEDMDRETAGYTF	TGCAGCGTTGAAGATATGGACAGGGAAACCGCTGGCTACACCTTC
.	TRBV6-5	TRBD1	TRBJ1-4	CASRSGTGEYEKLFF	TGTGCCAGCAGATCAGGGACAGGGGAATATGAAAAACTGTTTTTT
few	TRBV7-9	.	TRBJ2-2	CASSLSTGELFF	TGTGCCAGCAGCTTATCTACCGGGGAGCTGTTTTTT
.	TRBV29-1	TRBD1	TRBJ2-5	CSVESPGQGAGTQYF	TGCAGCGTTGAATCCCCGGGACAGGGGGCGGGGACCCAGTACTTC
.	TRBV5-1	.	TRBJ2-2	CASSLEGAGVNTGELFF	TGCGCCAGCAGCTTGGAGGGGGCGGGAGTAAACACCGGGGAGCTGTTTTTT
.	TRBV25-1	.	TRBJ2-7	CASSESMVSYEQYF	TGTGCCAGCAGTGAATCTATGGTATCCTACGAGCAGTACTTC
.	TRBV28	.	TRBJ2-1	CASSFSGYEQFF	TGTGCCAGCAGTTTCTCAGGGTACGAGCAGTTCTTC
.	TRBV2	TRBD1	TRBJ1-4	CATLTGAGEKLFF	TGTGCCACCCTTACAGGGGCGGGTGAAAAACTGTTTTTT
.	TRBV29-1	.	TRBJ2-3	CSVEVGRGWSDTQYF	TGCAGCGTTGAGGTGGGGAGAGGGTGGTCAGATACGCAGTATTTT
.	TRBV11-2	.	TRBJ1-1	CASRTGRASNTEAFF	TGTGCCAGCAGGACGGGGAGGGCATCCAACACTGAAGCTTTCTTT
few	TRBV30	.	TRBJ2-2	CAWISRENTGELFF	TGTGCCTGGATAAGCCGGGAGAACACCGGGGAGCTGTTTTTT
.	TRBV7-6	TRBD2	TRBJ2-7	CASSLAGVAGAYEQYF	TGTGCCAGCAGCTTAGCGGGGGTAGCGGGAGCCTACGAGCAGTACTTC
many	TRBV27	TRBD1	TRBJ2-7	CASSFLGQAFEQYF	TGTGCCAGCAGTTTTCTGGGACAGGCGTTCGAGCAGTACTTC
.	TRBV5-1	.	TRBJ1-4	CASSLGQGGDEKLFF	TGCGCCAGCAGCTTGGGTCAAGGGGGAGATGAAAAACTGTTTTTT
many	TRBV5-4	TRBD2	TRBJ2-1	CASSSGFSGIYEQFF	TGTGCCAGCAGCAGTGGTTTTAGCGGGATATATGAGCAGTTCTTC
.	TRBV4-1	TRBD2	TRBJ2-1	CASGRGGGPNEQFF	TGCGCCAGCGGACGTGGGGGAGGGCCCAATGAGCAGTTCTTC
.	TRBV6-1	TRBD1	TRBJ2-7	CASSDGGQGYEQYF	TGTGCCAGCAGTGACGGGGGACAGGGCTACGAGCAGTACTTC
few	TRBV7-8	.	TRBJ2-1	CASSSSPSLDEQFF	TGTGCCAGCAGCTCCTCCCCCAGTTTGGATGAGCAGTTCTTC
.	TRBV27	.	TRBJ2-7	CASSPWDGNYEQYF	TGTGCCAGCAGTCCCTGGGACGGGAACTACGAGCAGTACTTC
.	TRBV5-1	.	TRBJ2-7	CASSSRSWVGVAEQYF	TGCGCCAGCAGCTCAAGGTCTTGGGTTGGGGTCGCCGAGCAGTACTTC
.	TRBV6-5	.	TRBJ1-2	CASSYSGTGGYGYTF	TGTGCCAGCAGTTACTCGGGGACGGGCGGCTATGGCTACACCTTC